Listed below are T cell receptor beta chains from one sample, sequenced in a study of shared clonotypes between healthy human individuals. Measured with immunoSEQ multiplex PCR; TCRdb has only the in-frame clones, and not every one. The sample yields 90,000 to 100,000 clones, about half seen once. Sequencing was done on a sample of PBMCs. These receptors all come from a middle-aged woman in good health. Some clones in this sample may be carry-over from other donors' samples. CDR3s leave out the opening cysteine and the closing phenylalanine or tryptophan.

TRBV28 | ASSSLRGPRAYEQY
TRBV15 | ATSRGPVYEQY
TRBV28 | ASTSVRASGYT
TRBV4-3 | ASSQDRSFNQPQH
TRBV6-1 | ASSELAGNQETQY
TRBV6-5 | ASSTRLQGNYGYT
TRBV4-1 | ASSQDQGDYGYT
TRBV5-4 | ASSAGLAGGTGELF
TRBV11-2 | ASSLVGGRFTGELF
TRBV28 | ASRTGTGFGANVLT
TRBV30 | AWTGLAGGFDTDTQY
TRBV29-1 | SGAGGMGDTEAF
TRBV7-3 | ASSPSSGGYNEQF
TRBV25-1 | ASSESLAGPYEQY
TRBV11-2 | ASSLDRGAGEQY
TRBV30 | AWSYHRDLGEQY
TRBV6-4 | ASSAGGTYGYT
TRBV7-2 | ASSSRQGHQPQH